This T cell receptor (beta chain) was captured by sequencing in a study of blood T cell repertoires in COVID-19. Study as a whole: From the United States, Italy and Spain came samples of acute and convalescent COVID-19.

TCRdb's copy holds only in-frame clones and misses some; the assay was immunoSEQ multiplex PCR. The table shows approximately 79,000 clones, with around 88% occurring only once. V lost 0 bases to trimming and J lost 7 bases; unmatched junction nucleotides: 4. This CDR3 region has 16 residues. The germline V gene has CDR1 SGDLS and CDR2 YYNGEE. The material sequenced was peripheral blood. This TCR was recovered from a man between 60 and 75 years old with acute or convalescent COVID-19. The chain is built from TRBV9 and TRBJ2-1; 13 nucleotides line up with TRBD2. The CDR3 nucleotides are TGTGCCAGCAGCGTAGCGGGACTAGCGGGATCAAATGAGCAGTTCTTC. Translation gives CASSVAGLAGSNEQFF.